The present T cell receptor (beta chain) was sequenced within a study of blood T cell repertoires in COVID-19. Data came from immunoSEQ multiplex PCR; TCRdb stores just in-frame clones and leaves some out. This sample has more than 300,000 clones, with approximately 92% found just once. V trimming: 4 bases; J trimming: 0 bases; junction bases outside the gene matches: 4. This CDR3 contains 15 residues. Looked up from germline, CDR1 is SNHLY and CDR2 is FYNNEI. The chain carries TRBV2 and TRBJ2-3, with 7 bases aligning to TRBD2. Sequenced input: PBMCs or T cells enriched from blood (not recorded which). This TCR was recovered from a woman under 40 who had recovered from COVID-19. CDR3 sequence: CASSGGLFSTDTQYF. Here the CDR3 DNA reads TGTGCCAGCAGTGGGGGACTATTCAGCACAGATACGCAGTATTTT.